What follows are 31 T cell receptor beta chains derived from one specimen sequenced in a study of graft-versus-host responses after intestinal transplantation. Assay: immunoSEQ multiplex PCR; the TCRdb copy retains only in-frame clones and omits some. In the table there are approximately 70,000 clones, 80% to 95% of which are singletons. This specimen was bone marrow, taken approximately 100 weeks after intestinal transplantation. These receptors came from a human patient who received an intestinal transplant, so some T cells may come from the graft donor.

The CDR3 sequence: CASSMYPGNTEAFF. The DNA of the CDR3 is TGTGCCAGCAGCATGTACCCGGGGAACACTGAAGCTTTCTTT. The chain links TRBV7-3 to TRBJ1-1, with D hard to call. The germline V gene encodes CDR1 SGHTA and CDR2 FQGTGA. CDR3 length: 14 residues. The germline V and J ends were trimmed by 5 bases and 1 base, with 11 bases remaining between them.

This clone was found once. The V gene is TRBV6-5, the J gene TRBJ1-4; D gene unclear. The V gene's germline CDR1 is MNHEY and CDR2 SVGAGI. Between the trimmed V and J ends, which lost 0 bases and 6 bases, there was a span of 14 bases. This CDR3 has 16 residues. CDR3 in DNA: TGTGCCAGCAGTTACTCGAACGGTGTTTTTTATGAAAAACTGTTTTTT. Amino acid sequence: CASSYSNGVFYEKLFF.

This clone was recorded once. The V gene is TRBV7-7, the J gene TRBJ1-1; D unclear. The V gene's germline CDR1 is SSHAT and CDR2 FNYEAQ (reference sequence). V lost 5 bases and J 11 bases, leaving 15 bases between the germline ends. The CDR3 consists of 12 residues. CDR3: CASSQGGGDAFF. The CDR3 DNA follows: TGTGCCAGCAGCCAAGGTGGAGGAGACGCTTTCTTT.

This rearrangement joins TRBV6-4 to TRBJ2-3, with TRBD1 matching 7 bases. The ends lost 0 bases at V and 2 bases at J; junction bases unmatched: 2. The length of the CDR3 is 15 residues. The V gene's germline CDR1 is MRHNA and CDR2 SNTAGT. The CDR3 here is CASSDSGQNTDTQYF. CDR3 bases: TGTGCCAGCAGTGACTCGGGACAGAACACAGATACGCAGTATTTT.

V and J are TRBV5-1 and TRBJ2-2; no definite D call. CDR1 and CDR2 (germline): SGHRS, YFSETQ. The CDR3 is made up of 14 amino acids. V lost 0 bases and J lost 3, with 6 bases in between. DNA of the CDR3: TGCGCCAGCAGCTTGGGGACCGACACCGGGGAGCTGTTTTTT. Protein sequence: CASSLGTDTGELFF.

The chain uses TRBV10-3 and TRBJ2-7; 10 bases are a match to TRBD2. Germline V gene data show CDR1 as ENHRY and CDR2 as SYGVKD. This CDR3 has 18 residues. J lost 3 bases, V lost 0 bases, and 11 bases had no gene match. The chain's CDR3 is CAISESLAGAPLVYEQYF. CDR3 nucleotide sequence: TGTGCCATCAGTGAGTCCCTAGCGGGGGCCCCCCTGGTCTACGAGCAGTACTTC.

The chain joins TRBV21-1 to TRBJ2-3; the table names TRBD2, a call not compared with the DNA. TRBV21-1 is a pseudogene. CDR3 length: 17 residues. The CDR3 DNA reads as TGTGCCAGCAGCAAGGGTGCCGGGACTCACTCCACAGATACGCAGTATTTT. This gives the protein CASSKGAGTHSTDTQYF.

This chain links TRBV13 with TRBJ1-1, with D possibly TRBD1 on 6 matching bases. Trimming removed 6 bases at V and 6 bases at J, with 11 bases between. CDR1 PRHDT and CDR2 FYEKMQ come from the germline V gene (reference sequence). The CDR3 contains 12 residues. In DNA, the CDR3 is TGTGCCAGCAGGGCAGGGGACGCTGAAGCTTTCTTT. Translated: CASRAGDAEAFF.

The chain joins TRBV13 to TRBJ2-7, with 13 nucleotides matching TRBD2. The germline CDR1 and CDR2 sequences are PRHDT and FYEKMQ (reference sequence). With 5 bases clipped from V and 0 bases from J, the junction kept 4 bases outside the gene matches. The CDR3 extends over 16 amino acids. The CDR3 here is CASSRLAGGSSYEQYF. The CDR3 nucleotides read TGTGCCAGCAGCCGACTAGCGGGGGGTAGCTCCTACGAGCAGTACTTC.

V is TRBV30 and J is TRBJ2-1; TRBD2 aligns across 9 bases. Germline assignment: CDR1 GTSNPN and CDR2 SVGIG (reference sequence). V lost 0 bases and J lost 2; bases outside the gene matches: 5. The CDR3 consists of 16 residues. CDR3 in amino acids: CAWSVGTSIAYNEQFF. The CDR3 DNA sequence: TGTGCCTGGAGTGTAGGGACTAGCATCGCCTACAATGAGCAGTTCTTC.

The genes are TRBV2 and TRBJ2-5, with a possible D match to TRBD1 (5 bases). The CDR3 is made up of 16 amino acids. The V gene's germline CDR1 is SNHLY and CDR2 FYNNEI. The germline V and J ends were trimmed by 5 bases and 5 bases, with 21 bases remaining between them. The CDR3 DNA is TGTGCCAGCAGTCGGGTAAAGGGTCTACCAGGGGAGACCCAGTACTTC. It specifies CASSRVKGLPGETQYF.

The DNA of the CDR3 is TGTGCCAGCAGTCTTTATGGGTCTAGCACAGATACGCAGTATTTT. Translation gives CASSLYGSSTDTQYF. The chain couples TRBV27 to TRBJ2-3, with unresolved D. CDR3 size: 15 residues. V was pared by 5 bases and J by 0 bases, with 12 bases between. CDR1 is MNHEY and CDR2 is SMNVEV in the germline V gene (reference sequence).

The chain uses TRBV5-5 and TRBJ2-7; a possible D gene is TRBD1 (6 bases). Per germline, CDR1 SGHKS and CDR2 YYEKEE (reference sequence). V was clipped by 0 bases and J by 5 bases, with 9 bases between them. This CDR3 is 13 amino acids long. CDR3 sequence reads: CASSLAQGNEQYF. CDR3 in DNA: TGTGCCAGCAGCTTGGCACAGGGAAACGAGCAGTACTTC.

This clone was seen a single time. V gene TRBV7-3 combines with J gene TRBJ2-6; D call uncertain. The CDR3 consists of 15 residues. The V end lost 5 bases, the J end lost 0 bases, and 8 bases lay between the germline ends. Germline loops: CDR1 SGHTA, CDR2 FQGTGA. The CDR3 sequence: CASSPTASGANVLTF. Here the CDR3 DNA reads TGTGCCAGCAGCCCTACAGCCTCTGGGGCCAACGTCCTGACTTTC.

The V gene is TRBV4-1, the J gene TRBJ2-7; 13 nucleotides align to TRBD2. Germline trimming cut 0 bases from V and 5 bases from J; bases unmatched to any gene: 13. Germline CDR1 reads MGHRA; CDR2 reads YSYEKL. The CDR3 runs to 19 residues. In DNA, the CDR3 is TGCGCCAGCAGCCAAGATTCCCGCTCGACTAGCGGGAGGCTTGACGAGCAGTACTTC. Its protein is CASSQDSRSTSGRLDEQYF.

The genes are TRBV4-1 and TRBJ1-1, with unresolved D. CDR3 length: 13 residues. V lost 8 bases, J lost 0 bases, and 10 bases lay in between. The germline V gene has CDR1 MGHRA and CDR2 YSYEKL. The CDR3 reads CASSFSVNTEAFF. As DNA, the CDR3 is TGCGCCAGCTCTTTCAGCGTGAACACTGAAGCTTTCTTT.

The rearrangement links TRBV4-1 to TRBJ2-4; D is ambiguous. The CDR3 contains 11 residues. The V and J ends lost 7 bases and 9 bases respectively, with 10 bases between them. The germline V gene has CDR1 MGHRA and CDR2 YSYEKL. Written as DNA, the CDR3 is TGCGCCAGCACCAACCTTGGCATTCAGTACTTC. Protein product: CASTNLGIQYF.

The CDR3 DNA follows: TGCAGCGTTGAAGATCTTTCGACGACTAGCGGATACCCGAGCTCCTACAATGAGCAGTTCTTC. Its protein product is CSVEDLSTTSGYPSSYNEQFF. The chain couples TRBV29-1 to TRBJ2-1; 9 nucleotides match TRBD2. The CDR3 totals 21 residues. V gave up 0 bases and J gave up 0 bases; unmatched junction bases: 18. The V gene's germline CDR1 is SQVTM and CDR2 ANQGSEA.

The V and J genes are TRBV6-1 and TRBJ2-3; no firm D call. Germline CDR1 is MNHNS and CDR2 is SASEGT. The CDR3 totals 13 residues. Trimming took 3 bases from V and 2 from J, leaving 6 bases between them. CDR3 bases: TGTGCCAGCAGTGACGAGTTCACAGATACGCAGTATTTT. Its translation: CASSDEFTDTQYF.

The CDR3 sequence: CASSQAVPAAGDYNEQFF. The DNA for the CDR3 is TGCGCCAGCAGCCAAGCCGTTCCCGCGGCGGGGGATTACAATGAGCAGTTCTTC. The chain links TRBV4-1 to TRBJ2-1; 7 bases map to TRBD2. Germline CDR1 MGHRA, CDR2 YSYEKL. CDR3 length equals 18 residues. The V segment lost 1 base and the J segment 4 bases; nucleotides outside the gene matches: 13.

This clone was observed a handful of times. The rearrangement links TRBV7-3 to TRBJ1-1; D is uncertain. The CDR3 has 16 residues. Germline assignment: CDR1 SGHTA and CDR2 FQGTGA. Trimming removed 4 bases at V and 5 bases at J, with 20 bases between. The CDR3 nucleotides read TGTGCCAGCAGCTCATCAATTGTCCCCGGGGAAACTGAAGCTTTCTTT. It codes for CASSSSIVPGETEAFF.

The J gene is TRBJ2-6, the V gene TRBV6-1; D is perhaps TRBD1 (6 bases). The CDR3 runs to 17 residues. In germline, CDR1 is MNHNS, CDR2 SASEGT. Trimming took 1 base from V and 2 from J, leaving 12 bases between them. The CDR3 reads CASSEGRGRAGANVLTF. The CDR3, as DNA: TGTGCCAGCAGTGAAGGCAGGGGCAGGGCTGGGGCCAACGTCCTGACTTTC.

This chain joins TRBV10-2 and TRBJ2-1; the D gene is possibly TRBD2 (7 bases). The CDR3 totals 14 residues. CDR1 is WSHSY and CDR2 is SAAADI in the germline V gene. V was shortened by 6 bases and J by 5 bases, with 14 bases between the two germline ends. The CDR3 protein is CASRRGGGDNEQFF. The DNA for the CDR3 is TGCGCCAGCAGGAGGGGAGGGGGGGACAATGAGCAGTTCTTC.

The chain uses TRBV11-2 and TRBJ2-3, with unresolved D. CDR1 is SGHAT, CDR2 FQNNGV, per germline. CDR3 length: 12 residues. Trimming shortened V by 0 bases and J by 5 bases, and 3 bases separated the two germline ends. The CDR3 DNA sequence: TGTGCCAGCAGCTTAGACGGAGATACGCAGTATTTT. Amino acids: CASSLDGDTQYF. Full variable domain (missing parts from reference TRBV11-2 and TRBJ2-3): EAGVAQSPRYKIIEKRQSVAFWCNPISGHATLYWYQQILGQGPKLLIQFQNNGVVDDSQLPKDRFSAERLKGVDSTLKIQPAKLEDSAVYLCASSLDGDTQYFGPGTRLTVL.

This rearrangement joins TRBV25-1 to TRBJ2-1; 11 positions agree with TRBD2. The V gene's germline CDR1 is MGHDK and CDR2 SYGVNS. Germline trimming cut 3 bases from V and 7 bases from J; bases unmatched to any gene: 11. This CDR3 has 17 amino acids. The CDR3 sequence: CASSDTAGLAEVNEQFF. The DNA for the CDR3 is TGTGCCAGCAGTGACACTGCGGGACTAGCGGAGGTGAATGAGCAGTTCTTC.

V usage is TRBV5-4 and J usage is TRBJ2-1, with a possible D match to TRBD2 (6 bases). The CDR3 consists of 15 residues. V was shortened by 4 bases and J by 4 bases, with 15 bases between the two germline ends. CDR1 and CDR2 from the germline V gene are SGHNT and YYREEE (reference sequence). CDR3 sequence (DNA): TGTGCCAGCAGCCTACCGGGACTGGGATACAATGAGCAGTTCTTC. Translation gives CASSLPGLGYNEQFF.

The J gene is TRBJ2-3, the V gene TRBV5-1; D unclear. This CDR3 region has 14 residues. Germline V gives CDR1 SGHRS, CDR2 YFSETQ. Trimming shortened V by 0 bases and J by 0 bases, and 5 bases separated the two germline ends. The CDR3 region has the DNA TGCGCCAGCAGCTTGGCGGTGAGCACAGATACGCAGTATTTT. Translating gives CASSLAVSTDTQYF. Complete variable domain (other parts from reference TRBV5-1 and TRBJ2-3): KAGVTQTPRYLIKTRGQQVTLSCSPISGHRSVSWYQQTPGQGLQFLFEYFSETQRNKGNFPGRFSGRQFSNSRSEMNVSTLELGDSALYLCASSLAVSTDTQYFGPGTRLTVL.

This clone appeared a few times. The V gene is TRBV4-2, the J gene TRBJ1-1; D gene uncertain. This CDR3 contains 19 residues. Trimming took off 0 bases at V and 0 bases at J, with 20 bases between the two ends. Germline V gives CDR1 LGHNA, CDR2 YNFKEQ. The CDR3 DNA reads TGTGCCAGCAGCCAAGATGAGAGGGTACAGACACCAATGAACACTGAAGCTTTCTTT. Translating it yields CASSQDERVQTPMNTEAFF.

In this sample, this clone turned up a few times. The rearrangement links TRBV16 to TRBJ1-1; D remains unclear. Germline CDR1 reads KGHSY; CDR2 reads FQNENV. The CDR3 is made up of 15 amino acids. The V gene lost 0 bases and the J gene lost 3 bases, with 11 bases spanning the gap. The CDR3 region has the DNA TGTGCCAGCAGCCAATCAGCCAGATCTGACACTGAAGCTTTCTTT. Its protein product is CASSQSARSDTEAFF.

This clone appeared once. The chain links TRBV6-5 to TRBJ2-7; D possibly matches TRBD1 or TRBD2 (6 bases each). Trimming left V 5 bases short and J 3 bases short, with 17 bases between. CDR1 and CDR2 (germline): MNHEY, SVGAGI. This CDR3 spans 15 amino acids. The CDR3 DNA is TGTGCCAGCAGTAGGGCCCCCGAGGGGGGCTACGAGCAGTACTTC. It is translated as CASSRAPEGGYEQYF.

There are a few counts of this clone. The rearrangement joins TRBV7-9 to TRBJ1-6, with D possibly being TRBD1 (5 bases). The CDR3 has 15 residues. V gave up 3 bases and J gave up 7 bases, with 13 bases separating them. The germline gives CDR1 SEHNR, CDR2 FQNEAQ (reference sequence). In DNA form, the CDR3 reads TGTGCCAGCAGCTTGACGTCGGCAGGGAATTCACCCCTCCACTTT. This sequence encodes CASSLTSAGNSPLHF.